Listed below are T cell receptor beta chains from one sample, sequenced in a study of CD8+CD57+ T cells in acquired aplastic anemia. TCRdb reprocessed the reads with MiXCR, giving one entry per CDR3 protein. The table lists hundreds of thousands of distinct CDR3 sequences, approximately 70% of them singletons. Material for sequencing was sorted CD4+, CD8+, or CD8+CD57+ T cells (not recorded which) from PBMCs. These receptors all come from a human donor in good health, serving as a control. Each CDR3 is given with its conserved first and last residue. A D gene is named only where the DNA matches it firmly. Clone size is stated in some rows and not others, as once, few, many or a class when expanded.

j_call clone_size v_call d_call cdr3_aa cdr3_nt
TRBJ1-5 . TRBV19 TRBD1 CAGSWDRLWFNHF TGTGCCGGTAGTTGGGACAGGTTGTGGTTCAACCATTTT
TRBJ2-3 many TRBV7-2 . CASSLVDTQYF TGTGCCAGCAGCTTAGTTGATACGCAGTATTTT
TRBJ2-1 . TRBV15 . CASKRSWNSGAFIEQFF TGTGCCAGCAAACGATCCTGGAACAGCGGAGCCTTCATTGAGCAGTTCTTC
TRBJ2-1 . TRBV6-5 . CASSYSLGANEQFF TGTGCCAGCAGTTATTCACTGGGGGCGAATGAGCAGTTCTTC
TRBJ1-6 . TRBV18 TRBD1 CASSRDRGESPLHF TGTGCCAGCTCTCGGGACAGGGGAGAGTCACCCCTCCACTTT
TRBJ2-7 . TRBV7-2 . CASTSYPNQPQHFF TGTGCCAGCACCTCTTATCCCAATCAGCCCCAGCATTTTTTC
TRBJ1-5 . TRBV5-6 TRBD1 CASSKDRGASQPQHF TGTGCCAGCAGCAAAGACAGGGGGGCTAGCCAGCCCCAGCATTTT
TRBJ1-1 . TRBV9 . CASSEARFTVNTEAFF TGTGCCAGCAGTGAAGCGCGGTTCACCGTGAACACTGAAGCTTTCTTT
TRBJ2-7 once TRBV20-1 . CSALITDNYQYF TGCAGTGCTTTGATAACAGATAACTATCAGTACTTC
TRBJ2-3 . TRBV20-1 . CSVSHEGGYEDTQYF TGCAGTGTATCTCACGAGGGCGGCTATGAAGATACGCAGTATTTT
TRBJ1-3 . TRBV7-3 . CASSFGDTSGNTIYF TGTGCCAGCAGTTTTGGGGACACCTCTGGAAACACCATATATTTT
TRBJ2-5 . TRBV5-1 . CASSLSGEVEGKTQYF TGCGCCAGCAGCTTAAGTGGGGAGGTGGAAGGGAAGACCCAGTACTTC
TRBJ2-7 . TRBV20-1 TRBD2 CSAREGGWGEQYF TGCAGTGCTAGAGAGGGAGGGTGGGGCGAGCAGTACTTC
TRBJ1-1 many TRBV6-1 TRBD1 CASRDRDRMNTEAFF TGTGCCAGCAGGGACAGGGACCGGATGAACACTGAAGCTTTCTTT
TRBJ2-7 . TRBV7-8 . CASSPGLAGGTGSYEQYF TGTGCCAGCAGTCCGGGGCTTGCAGGGGGGACTGGTTCCTACGAGCAGTACTTC
TRBJ2-7 . TRBV20-1 . CSARAGTAGYEQYF TGCAGTGCTAGAGCTGGCACAGCCGGTTACGAGCAGTACTTC
TRBJ2-1 . TRBV19 TRBD2 CASSIVGGVGSEQFF TGTGCCAGTAGTATCGTCGGGGGGGTCGGGAGTGAGCAGTTCTTC
TRBJ1-2 . TRBV7-6 . CASSNLSGGGWAF TGTGCCAGCAGCAACCTAAGCGGTGGTGGGTGGGCCTTC
TRBJ2-3 . TRBV7-3 TRBD2 CASSLGTSGRDTQYF TGTGCCAGCAGCCTGGGCACTAGCGGGCGAGATACGCAGTATTTT
TRBJ1-2 . TRBV20-1 . CSASAPWGRNYGYTF TGCAGTGCTAGTGCACCGTGGGGGCGGAACTATGGCTACACCTTC
TRBJ1-2 many TRBV7-2 TRBD1 CASSLERTGYGYTF TGTGCCAGCAGCTTAGAAAGGACAGGGTATGGCTACACCTTC
TRBJ2-1 many TRBV6-2/TRBV6-3 . CASSRPSRADYNEQFF TGTGCCAGCAGTAGACCTTCCAGGGCCGACTACAATGAGCAGTTCTTC
TRBJ1-5 few TRBV19 . CASSPKGF TGTGCCAGTAGCCCCAAGGGTTTT